These 27 T cell receptor beta chains share one sample of origin, sequenced in a study of CD8 T cells in Susac syndrome. About 0.5 to 1 ug RNA was reverse transcribed with random hexamers. A single record per CDR3 protein comes from TCRdb applying MiXCR to the immunoSEQ multiplex PCR reads. This table has roughly 150,000 distinct CDR3 sequences, approximately 96% appearing once. Sequenced material: CD4+ T cells from PBMCs. Source of these receptors: a human donor with Susac syndrome.

The chain is built from TRBV5-1 and TRBJ2-1; 8 bases line up with TRBD2. The CDR3 extends over 15 amino acids. The junction had 6 bases not matched to a gene; V was cut back by 2 bases and J by 5 bases. CDR1 and CDR2 from the germline V gene are SGHRS and YFSETQ. The CDR3 is CASSLAGRADNEQFF. As DNA, the CDR3 is TGCGCCAGCAGCTTAGCCGGGAGGGCCGACAATGAGCAGTTCTTC.

The gene calls are TRBV4-1 and TRBJ2-1, with TRBD1 identical over 7 bases. J lost 3 bases, V lost 3 bases, and 8 bases had no gene match. The CDR3 covers 16 residues. CDR1 is MGHRA, CDR2 YSYEKL, per germline. The CDR3 loop reads CASSQADRDLYNEQFF. DNA of the CDR3: TGCGCCAGCAGCCAGGCCGACAGGGACCTCTACAATGAGCAGTTCTTC.

J is TRBJ1-3 and V is TRBV7-2; D is ambiguous. CDR1 and CDR2 (germline): SGHTA, FQGNSA. With 4 bases removed from V and 4 bases from J, the gap between germline ends came to 11 bases. CDR3 size: 14 residues. CDR3 sequence: CASSSTIGGNTIYF. The CDR3 DNA sequence: TGTGCCAGCAGCTCCACAATAGGCGGAAACACCATATATTTT.

The rearrangement links TRBV25-1 to TRBJ1-1; D possibly corresponds to TRBD1 (5 bases). This CDR3 region has 16 residues. Between the trimmed V and J ends, which lost 3 bases and 1 base, there was a span of 15 bases. CDR1 and CDR2 (germline): MGHDK, SYGVNS. Here the CDR3 DNA reads TGTGCCAGCAGTGATCAGGTGGGGGGATCGAACACTGAAGCTTTCTTT. Translated: CASSDQVGGSNTEAFF.

This chain connects TRBV20-1 to TRBJ2-5; 10 bases match TRBD2. Germline values: CDR1 DFQATT, CDR2 SNEGSKA (reference sequence). V lost 4 bases to trimming and J lost 0 bases; unmatched junction nucleotides: 8. The CDR3 runs to 16 residues. CDR3 loop: CSAKPLAGAYQETQYF. In DNA form, the CDR3 reads TGCAGTGCTAAGCCGCTAGCGGGAGCGTACCAAGAGACCCAGTACTTC.

V gene TRBV28 combines with J gene TRBJ2-7; 10 nucleotides match TRBD2. This CDR3 contains 15 residues. After removal of 5 bases from V and 3 bases from J, the junction contained 7 bases not matched to a gene. The V gene's germline CDR1 is MDHEN and CDR2 SYDVKM. This chain's CDR3 is CASSRASGRFYEQYF. CDR3 nucleotides: TGTGCCAGCAGTAGAGCTAGCGGGAGATTCTACGAGCAGTACTTC.

The chain uses TRBV25-1 and TRBJ1-2; 8 nucleotides align to TRBD1. Germline values: CDR1 MGHDK, CDR2 SYGVNS. Losses at the gene ends were 5 bases for V and 8 bases for J; bases not matched to a gene: 10. The CDR3 is 14 amino acids. Here the CDR3 reads CASSPMGGTGGYTF. CDR3 nucleotide sequence: TGTGCCAGCAGTCCCATGGGGGGGACAGGCGGCTACACCTTC.

The chain uses TRBV20-1 and TRBJ1-1; no clear D gene. This CDR3 region has 14 residues. V lost 0 bases, J lost 6 bases, and 14 bases lay in between. Germline assignment: CDR1 DFQATT and CDR2 SNEGSKA (reference sequence). The CDR3 DNA is TGCAGTGCTAGAGATCTCGTCTCGGTCGCTGAAGCTTTCTTT. Translated, it gives CSARDLVSVAEAFF.

The chain uses TRBV2 and TRBJ1-3; D remains ambiguous. V lost 4 bases and J 0 bases, leaving 10 bases between the germline ends. This CDR3 is 15 amino acids long. From germline, CDR1 is SNHLY and CDR2 FYNNEI. The CDR3 loop is CASSVGRRSGNTIYF. In DNA form, the CDR3 reads TGTGCCAGCAGTGTGGGCAGGCGCTCTGGAAACACCATATATTTT.

The genes are TRBV12-3 or TRBV12-4 and TRBJ1-6, with D uncertain. The CDR3 has 15 amino acids. Between the trimmed V and J ends, which lost 6 bases and 0 bases, there was a span of 9 bases. The CDR3 loop reads CASSPEVSYNSPLHF. The CDR3 DNA is TGTGCCAGCAGCCCTGAAGTCTCCTATAATTCACCCCTCCACTTT.

The chain combines TRBV20-1 with TRBJ1-2, with D unclear. V lost 0 bases, J lost 2 bases, and 10 bases lay in between. Looked up from germline, CDR1 is DFQATT and CDR2 is SNEGSKA (reference sequence). The CDR3 runs to 14 residues. CDR3 in amino acids: CSARDYRANYGYTF. The CDR3 nucleotides are TGCAGTGCTAGAGACTACCGGGCCAACTATGGCTACACCTTC.

V gene TRBV27 combines with J gene TRBJ2-1; possible D gene TRBD1, 6 bases. V was clipped by 5 bases and J by 1 base, with 15 bases between them. The length of the CDR3 is 16 residues. Germline values: CDR1 MNHEY, CDR2 SMNVEV (reference sequence). The CDR3 spells CASSPKGQGSYNEQFF. The CDR3 DNA reads as TGTGCCAGCAGTCCAAAGGGGCAGGGGTCCTACAATGAGCAGTTCTTC.

The chain links TRBV2 to TRBJ2-4; D gene ambiguous. Germline values: CDR1 SNHLY, CDR2 FYNNEI. Trimming stripped 5 bases from V and 5 bases from J, with 4 bases between. The CDR3 has 11 residues. The CDR3 DNA is TGTGCCAGCAGTCAAGAAAACATTCAGTACTTC. Translation gives CASSQENIQYF.

The chain combines TRBV6-5 with TRBJ2-1; tentatively, D is TRBD2 (5 bases). The V gene's germline CDR1 is MNHEY and CDR2 SVGAGI. There are 15 residues in the CDR3. The V and J ends lost 7 bases and 2 bases respectively, with 15 bases between them. The CDR3 DNA reads TGTGCCAGCACCCCAAGCGGCGCGACCTACAATGAGCAGTTCTTC. Translation gives CASTPSGATYNEQFF.

This clonotype was observed once. This chain connects TRBV28 to TRBJ1-5; the D gene is possibly TRBD1 (6 bases). The CDR3 consists of 14 residues. The ends were cut back, 5 bases at V and 6 bases at J, with 14 bases in the middle. Germline values: CDR1 MDHEN, CDR2 SYDVKM. The chain's CDR3 is CASSKAQGSQPQHF. The CDR3 DNA reads as TGTGCCAGCAGTAAAGCGCAGGGGAGTCAGCCCCAGCATTTT. The whole variable domain, filled in from reference TRBV28 and TRBJ1-5, reads DVKVTQSSRYLVKRTGEKVFLECVQDMDHENMFWYRQDPGLGLRLIYFSYDVKMKEKGDIPEGYSVSREKKERFSLILESASTNQTSMYLCASSKAQGSQPQHFGDGTRLSIL.

The chain employs TRBV25-1 and TRBJ2-7; possible D gene TRBD1, 6 bases. V was cut by 8 bases and J by 5 bases, with 10 bases left in between. CDR3 size: 11 residues. Germline CDR1 reads MGHDK; CDR2 reads SYGVNS. This chain's CDR3 is CASGRGNEQYF. DNA of the CDR3: TGTGCCAGCGGAAGGGGGAACGAGCAGTACTTC.

This chain joins TRBV2 and TRBJ1-1; unclear D gene. The CDR3 loop spans 13 amino acids. Germline V gene data show CDR1 as SNHLY and CDR2 as FYNNEI. V was cut by 7 bases and J by 2 bases, with 11 bases left in between. The CDR3 sequence: CASTDQSNTEAFF. The CDR3 bases are TGTGCCAGCACCGATCAAAGCAACACTGAAGCTTTCTTT.

The genes are TRBV24-1 and TRBJ2-1; TRBD2 is a possible D gene (5 bases). In germline, CDR1 is KGHDR, CDR2 SFDVKD. Between the trimmed V and J ends, which lost 5 bases and 8 bases, there was a span of 12 bases. The CDR3 runs to 13 residues. CDR3 protein: CATSVSGLDEQFF. DNA for the CDR3: TGTGCCACCAGTGTCTCGGGGTTGGATGAGCAGTTCTTC.

The gene calls are TRBV3-1 and TRBJ2-5, with D possibly being TRBD1 or TRBD2 (5 bases each). This CDR3 has 18 amino acids. Between the trimmed V and J ends, which lost 1 base and 4 bases, there was a span of 22 bases. Looked up from germline, CDR1 is LGHDT and CDR2 is YNNKEL (reference sequence). CDR3: CASSQGFAGATLGETQYF. As DNA, the CDR3 is TGTGCCAGCAGCCAAGGTTTTGCCGGGGCCACCCTGGGAGAGACCCAGTACTTC.

This clonotype was seen just once. V is TRBV12-3 or TRBV12-4 and J is TRBJ1-1; maybe TRBD1 (5 bases). V gave up 5 bases and J gave up 11 bases, with 15 bases separating them. The CDR3 sequence is 12 residues long. CDR3 in DNA: TGTGCCAGCAGTCACCGGGGACGGGCGGCTTTCTTT. Amino acid sequence: CASSHRGRAAFF.

J is TRBJ1-2 and V is TRBV29-1; 8 nucleotides line up with TRBD1. Germline V lookup: CDR1 SQVTM, CDR2 ANQGSEA. The CDR3 spans 12 residues. V lost 8 bases to trimming and J lost 3 bases; unmatched junction nucleotides: 5. CDR3 region: CSTDRGDYGYTF. Here the CDR3 DNA reads TGCAGCACTGACAGGGGCGACTATGGCTACACCTTC.

This rearrangement joins TRBV10-3 to TRBJ1-1; no clear D gene. From germline, CDR1 is ENHRY and CDR2 SYGVKD. V lost 0 bases and J 1 base, leaving 6 bases between the germline ends. This CDR3 is built from 14 residues. The CDR3 DNA reads as TGTGCCATCAGTGAGTCTCCAGGGAACACTGAAGCTTTCTTT. Its protein is CAISESPGNTEAFF.

The chain recombines TRBV20-1 with TRBJ2-1; D may match TRBD1 or TRBD2 (7 bases each). V lost 6 bases and J 5 bases, leaving 14 bases between the germline ends. Germline CDR1 reads DFQATT; CDR2 reads SNEGSKA (reference sequence). The CDR3 is made up of 13 amino acids. The CDR3 here is CSASGTVNNEQFF. The CDR3 bases are TGCAGTGCCAGCGGGACAGTTAACAATGAGCAGTTCTTC.

This sequence joins TRBV15 and TRBJ1-4; 7 nucleotides align to TRBD1. The CDR3 extends over 15 amino acids. Germline CDR1 and CDR2: LNHNV and YYDKDF (reference sequence). V gave up 1 base and J gave up 4 bases; unmatched junction bases: 3. The DNA of the CDR3 is TGTGCCACCAGCAGAGTGACAGGGAATAATGAAAAACTGTTTTTT. Translated: CATSRVTGNNEKLFF.

This clonotype was counted a single time. The rearrangement uses TRBV5-6 and TRBJ2-3, with TRBD2 as a possible D gene (6 bases). The CDR3 runs 15 residues. Deletions cut 10 bases from V and 4 bases from J, with 22 bases between. Germline assignment: CDR1 SGHDT and CDR2 YYEEEE. The CDR3: CALVRLRDLPDTQYF. The CDR3 coding sequence is TGTGCCCTAGTTAGGCTGCGGGATCTCCCAGATACGCAGTATTTT.

This chain uses TRBV4-1 with TRBJ2-7, with D possibly being TRBD1 (5 bases). V was shortened by 3 bases and J by 5 bases, with 14 bases between the two germline ends. CDR1 is MGHRA and CDR2 is YSYEKL in the germline V gene. This CDR3 region has 14 residues. The CDR3 loop is CASSHQGFIDEQYF. In DNA, the CDR3 is TGCGCCAGCAGCCATCAGGGATTTATCGACGAGCAGTACTTC.

On this clonotype itself: The junction shows a germline mismatch at one end, possibly a read error. This chain joins TRBV20-1 and TRBJ1-3, with 7 bases lining up with TRBD1. CDR1 and CDR2 from the germline V gene are DFQATT and SNEGSKA (reference sequence). The CDR3 spans 14 residues. CDR3 DNA sequence: TGCAGTGCTCTCAGCCGGGACAGTGGAGACACCATATATTTT. This gives the protein CSALSRDSGDTIYF.